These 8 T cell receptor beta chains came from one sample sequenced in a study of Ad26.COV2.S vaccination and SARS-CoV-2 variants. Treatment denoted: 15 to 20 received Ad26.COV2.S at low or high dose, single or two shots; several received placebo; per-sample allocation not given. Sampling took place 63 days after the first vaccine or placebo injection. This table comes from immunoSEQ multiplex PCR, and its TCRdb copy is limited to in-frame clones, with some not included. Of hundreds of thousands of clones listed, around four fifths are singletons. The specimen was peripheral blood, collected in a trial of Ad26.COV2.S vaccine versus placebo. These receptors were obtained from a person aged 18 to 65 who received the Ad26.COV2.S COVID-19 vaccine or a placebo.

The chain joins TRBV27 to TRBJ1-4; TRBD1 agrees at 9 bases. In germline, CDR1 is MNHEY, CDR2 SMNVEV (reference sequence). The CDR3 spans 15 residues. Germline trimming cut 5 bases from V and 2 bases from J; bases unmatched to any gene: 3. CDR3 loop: CASSGGTGTNEKLFF. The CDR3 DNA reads TGTGCCAGCAGTGGAGGGACAGGGACTAATGAAAAACTGTTTTTT. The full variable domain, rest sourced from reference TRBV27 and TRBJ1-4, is EAQVTQNPRYLITVTGKKLTVTCSQNMNHEYMSWYRQDPGLGLRQIYYSMNVEVTDKGDVPEGYKVSRKEKRNFPLILESPSPNQTSLYFCASSGGTGTNEKLFFGSGTQLSVL.

The CDR3 here is CASSPSVDTQYF. The DNA for the CDR3 is TGTGCCAGCAGCCCAAGCGTAGATACGCAGTATTTT. The chain employs TRBV3-1 (or the pseudogene TRBV3-2) and TRBJ2-3; D remains ambiguous. Germline CDR1 is LGHDT and CDR2 is YNNKEL (reference sequence). The CDR3 is 12 amino acids. V was clipped by 4 bases and J by 5 bases, with 7 bases between them.

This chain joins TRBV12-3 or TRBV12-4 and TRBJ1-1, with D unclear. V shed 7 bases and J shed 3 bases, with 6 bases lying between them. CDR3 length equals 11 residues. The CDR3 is CASIIYTEAFF. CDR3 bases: TGTGCCAGCATCATCTACACTGAAGCTTTCTTT.

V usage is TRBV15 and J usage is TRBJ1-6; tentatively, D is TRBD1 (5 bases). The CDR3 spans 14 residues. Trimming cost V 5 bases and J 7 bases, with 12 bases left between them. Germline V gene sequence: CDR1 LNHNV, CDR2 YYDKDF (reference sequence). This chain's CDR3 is CATSEQVGNSPLHF. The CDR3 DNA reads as TGTGCCACCAGCGAACAGGTCGGAAATTCACCCCTCCACTTT.

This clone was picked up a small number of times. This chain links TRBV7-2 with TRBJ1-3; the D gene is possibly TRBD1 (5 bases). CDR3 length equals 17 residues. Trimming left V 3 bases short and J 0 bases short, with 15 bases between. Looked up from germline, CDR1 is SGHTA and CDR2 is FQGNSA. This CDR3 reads CASSLTAGRASGNTIYF. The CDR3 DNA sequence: TGTGCCAGCAGCTTGACAGCAGGGAGGGCCTCTGGAAACACCATATATTTT.

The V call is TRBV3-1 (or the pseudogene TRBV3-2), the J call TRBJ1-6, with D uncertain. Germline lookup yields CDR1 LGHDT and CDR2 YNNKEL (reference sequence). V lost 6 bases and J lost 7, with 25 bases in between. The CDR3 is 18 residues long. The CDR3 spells CASSASNFLGRPNSPLHF. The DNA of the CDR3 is TGTGCCAGCAGTGCTTCAAATTTCCTCGGACGGCCCAATTCACCCCTCCACTTT.

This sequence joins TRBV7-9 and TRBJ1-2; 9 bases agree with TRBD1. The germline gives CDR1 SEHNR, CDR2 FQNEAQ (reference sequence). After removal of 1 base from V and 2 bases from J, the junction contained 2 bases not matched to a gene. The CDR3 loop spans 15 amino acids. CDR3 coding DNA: TGTGCCAGCAGCTTAGGGGGACAGGGAAACTATGGCTACACCTTC. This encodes CASSLGGQGNYGYTF.

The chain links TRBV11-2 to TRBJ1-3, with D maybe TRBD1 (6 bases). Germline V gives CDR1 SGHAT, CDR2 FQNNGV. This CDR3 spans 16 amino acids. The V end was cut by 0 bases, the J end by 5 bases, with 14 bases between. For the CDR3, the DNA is TGTGCCAGCAGCTTAGATCTGGGACAAGGGCGAAACACCATATATTTT. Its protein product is CASSLDLGQGRNTIYF.